These 6 T cell receptor beta chains were all obtained from the same sample, sequenced in a study of identical twins. MiXCR was run by TCRdb on the 5' RACE reads, yielding one entry per CDR3 protein. In the table there are just over 450,000 distinct CDR3 sequences, 14% of which are singletons. The same sample was also studied in work on yellow fever vaccine responses in identical twins.

Material: CD4+ T cells sorted from blood. The receptors here all came from a young woman in good health.

This clonotype was observed at least ten times. This sequence joins TRBV7-2 and TRBJ2-1, with D tentatively TRBD2 (6 bases). The germline V gene encodes CDR1 SGHTA and CDR2 FQGNSA. The CDR3 is made up of 14 amino acids. V gave up 5 bases and J gave up 7 bases, with 15 bases separating them. In DNA form, the CDR3 reads TGTGCCAGCAGCCCGGTCCAGGGAGGAAATGAGCAGTTCTTC. Translated, it gives CASSPVQGGNEQFF.

The chain carries TRBV20-1 and TRBJ2-3; TRBD2 aligns across 9 bases. The CDR3 contains 14 residues. Germline V gene sequence: CDR1 DFQATT, CDR2 SNEGSKA (reference sequence). V gave up 5 bases and J gave up 1 base; unmatched junction bases: 4. CDR3 DNA: TGCAGTGCTGGAATAGCGGGAGGCACAGATACGCAGTATTTT. Protein sequence: CSAGIAGGTDTQYF.

This clonotype was counted only a few times. This chain connects TRBV24-1 to TRBJ2-1; TRBD1 matches at 10 bases. From germline, CDR1 is KGHDR and CDR2 SFDVKD. This CDR3 comprises 16 residues. The V gene end was trimmed by 4 bases and the J gene end by 2 bases; junction bases not matched to a gene: 4. This CDR3 reads CATSDPTGGAYNEQFF. CDR3 sequence (DNA): TGTGCCACCAGTGACCCGACAGGGGGCGCCTACAATGAGCAGTTCTTC.

This chain uses TRBV2 with TRBJ2-1, with 7 bases aligning to TRBD2. Germline values: CDR1 SNHLY, CDR2 FYNNEI. J was trimmed by 14 bases and V by 6 bases; bases with no gene match: 7. The CDR3 loop spans 11 amino acids. As DNA, the CDR3 is TGTGCCAGCAGGAGGGAGGGTCTGGAGTTCTTC. Its protein is CASRREGLEFF.

The chain couples TRBV27 to TRBJ1-2, with a tentative D call TRBD1 (5 bases). This CDR3 comprises 14 residues. V dropped 5 bases and J dropped 4 bases, with 14 bases sitting between them. Germline lookup yields CDR1 MNHEY and CDR2 SMNVEV (reference sequence). CDR3 bases: TGTGCCAGCAGTGTAGAGTCCACAGGCTATGGCTACACCTTC. This codes for CASSVESTGYGYTF.

This clonotype was recorded a few times. The CDR3 DNA follows: TGCGCCAGCAGCCAAGACCCTGCGCCTGTCACCGGGGAGCTGTTTTTT. Its translation: CASSQDPAPVTGELFF. J is TRBJ2-2 and V is TRBV4-1, with D unresolved. V dropped 0 bases and J dropped 4 bases, with 12 bases sitting between them. CDR1 MGHRA and CDR2 YSYEKL come from the germline V gene. There are 16 residues in the CDR3.